Following are 28 T cell receptor beta chains from one sample sequenced in a study of T cell repertoires in cytomegalovirus infection. Their recognized antigens are unknown. Via MiXCR, TCRdb re-called the reads, giving one row per CDR3 protein. The sample consists of fewer than 150,000 distinct CDR3 sequences, about 33% of them appearing once. The source material was CD8+ T cells from cultured PBMCs, sampled from culture after CMV antigen stimulation. The origin of the receptors is a human donor in good health (CMV status not recorded). Some clones in this sample may be carry-over from other donors' samples.

The chain recombines TRBV28 with TRBJ2-1, with no clear D. The CDR3 consists of 14 residues. CDR1 MDHEN and CDR2 SYDVKM come from the germline V gene. The V end was cut by 6 bases, the J end by 0 bases, with 9 bases between. In DNA form, the CDR3 reads TGTGCCAGCAGATACTCGGGCTCCTACAATGAGCAGTTCTTC. It specifies CASRYSGSYNEQFF.

The rearrangement uses TRBV5-5 and TRBJ2-7, with D possibly matching TRBD2 (6 bases). The germline V and J ends were trimmed by 0 bases and 7 bases, with 11 bases remaining between them. Germline-derived CDR1 and CDR2 are SGHKS and YYEKEE (reference sequence). The CDR3 is made up of 13 amino acids. The chain's CDR3 is CASSLGGDWEQYF. The DNA for the CDR3 is TGTGCCAGCAGCTTGGGTGGGGACTGGGAGCAGTACTTC.

This chain links TRBV7-9 with TRBJ2-1; 8 bases agree with TRBD1. Germline V gives CDR1 SEHNR, CDR2 FQNEAQ (reference sequence). V was pared by 5 bases and J by 4 bases, with 10 bases of the junction left unmatched. CDR3 length equals 16 residues. CDR3 in DNA: TGTGCCAGCAGCCCCAGGTACGGGACAGGTTACAATGAGCAGTTCTTC. This encodes CASSPRYGTGYNEQFF.

The sample holds many counts of this clonotype. The chain recombines TRBV7-8 with TRBJ2-7, with 8 positions matching TRBD2. The CDR3 totals 15 residues. From germline, CDR1 is SGHVS and CDR2 FQNEAQ. Trimming removed 8 bases from V and 2 bases from J; junction bases left unmatched: 11. CDR3 coding DNA: TGTGCCAGCGCACTAGCGGCAACACCCGCCTACGAGCAGTACTTC. Translated: CASALAATPAYEQYF.

The V and J genes are TRBV7-6 and TRBJ2-7, with D possibly being TRBD1 or TRBD2 (5 bases each). Trimming cost V 1 base and J 2 bases, with 12 bases left between them. CDR3 length: 15 amino acids. Germline CDR1 reads SGHVS; CDR2 reads FNYEAQ. CDR3: CASSLGPGSTYEQYF. The CDR3 DNA follows: TGTGCCAGCAGCTTAGGTCCAGGGAGTACCTACGAGCAGTACTTC.

This clonotype was observed a handful of times. The CDR3 DNA reads TGTGCCAGCAGTCCCACTAGGAGGACTAGCGGCCCCCCATTGTTCGGTGAGCAGTTCTTC. Amino acids: CASSPTRRTSGPPLFGEQFF. The rearrangement joins TRBV6-1 to TRBJ2-1, with 10 bases aligning to TRBD2. The germline V gene encodes CDR1 MNHNS and CDR2 SASEGT. The CDR3 is made up of 20 amino acids. Trimming took 5 bases from V and 9 from J; bases not matched to a gene: 25.

The chain links TRBV6-5 to TRBJ1-6; D gene unclear. The ends were cut back, 4 bases at V and 8 bases at J, with 18 bases in the middle. The CDR3 spans 16 residues. Germline V gene lookup returns CDR1 MNHEY and CDR2 SVGAGI. The CDR3 coding sequence is TGTGCCAGCAGTTCGATTGAGGGAGGGATAGATTCACCCCTCCACTTT. Protein: CASSSIEGGIDSPLHF.

This clonotype was observed a few times. V usage is TRBV6-4 and J usage is TRBJ1-1, with 7 nucleotides matching TRBD1. V trimming: 5 bases; J trimming: 4 bases; junction bases outside the gene matches: 7. Germline V lookup: CDR1 MRHNA, CDR2 SNTAGT. This CDR3 has 14 amino acids. CDR3: CASSLTGLGTEAFF. For the CDR3, the DNA is TGTGCCAGCAGTCTGACAGGGTTGGGCACTGAAGCTTTCTTT.

This clonotype has just one count. V is TRBV6-6 and J is TRBJ2-5, with a weak D call TRBD2 (7 bases). The CDR3 totals 16 residues. Germline assignment: CDR1 MNHNY and CDR2 SVGAGI (reference sequence). The V end was cut by 2 bases, the J end by 4 bases, with 17 bases between. The CDR3 loop reads CASSYPPGGAGETQYF. CDR3 bases: TGTGCCAGCAGTTACCCACCTGGGGGGGCGGGAGAGACCCAGTACTTC.

DNA of the CDR3: TGTGCCAGCAGCCTAACCGCAGGTCGACTTTACAATGAGCAGTTCTTC. Translation: CASSLTAGRLYNEQFF. The chain combines TRBV7-9 with TRBJ2-1; D unclear. Germline lookup yields CDR1 SEHNR and CDR2 FQNEAQ (reference sequence). Trimming took 5 bases from V and 4 from J, leaving 18 bases between them. The CDR3 consists of 16 residues.

This clonotype was observed a few times. The chain recombines TRBV5-1 with TRBJ2-5, with unresolved D. The CDR3 spans 15 residues. Per the germline V gene, CDR1 is SGHRS and CDR2 is YFSETQ. V lost 0 bases to trimming and J lost 5 bases, with 14 bases between them. The CDR3 region is CASSLVSQKQETQYF. CDR3 nucleotide sequence: TGCGCCAGCAGCTTGGTTAGCCAAAAGCAGGAGACCCAGTACTTC.

This clonotype was detected ten times or more. This rearrangement joins TRBV29-1 to TRBJ2-1, with 9 bases matching TRBD1. The germline V gene encodes CDR1 SQVTM and CDR2 ANQGSEA. The CDR3 length is 16 residues. V dropped 0 bases and J dropped 3; count of bases not matched to a gene: 6. Here the CDR3 DNA reads TGCAGCGTTGAAGATCCGGACAGGGGAAGCTACAATGAGCAGTTCTTC. Its translation is CSVEDPDRGSYNEQFF.

This clonotype was counted at least ten times. This chain uses TRBV6-6 with TRBJ2-7, with 9 bases lining up with TRBD1. Germline CDR1 is MNHNY and CDR2 is SVGAGI (reference sequence). V lost 5 bases to trimming and J lost 6 bases; unmatched junction nucleotides: 11. The CDR3 extends over 15 amino acids. The CDR3 region has the DNA TGTGCCAGCAGTACAAACGGACAGGGGAGGGTCGAGCAGTACTTC. Its protein product is CASSTNGQGRVEQYF.

The chain links TRBV19 to TRBJ2-1; D is possibly TRBD1 (7 bases). Germline V lookup: CDR1 LNHDA, CDR2 SQIVND (reference sequence). CDR3 length equals 17 residues. The V end was cut by 6 bases, the J end by 5 bases, with 23 bases between. CDR3 nucleotides: TGTGCCAGTAGCCAAAGGGGGCCGGGACTCGATAACAATGAGCAGTTCTTC. Translated, it gives CASSQRGPGLDNNEQFF.

The rearrangement uses TRBV2 and TRBJ1-5; D ambiguous. The CDR3 extends over 14 amino acids. Germline CDR1 SNHLY, CDR2 FYNNEI. The V and J ends lost 4 bases and 5 bases respectively, with 12 bases between them. The CDR3 bases are TGTGCCAGCAGTGGACCCTCGAGCTATCAGCCCCAGCATTTT. Residues: CASSGPSSYQPQHF.

This clonotype has more than one count but fewer than ten. This sequence joins TRBV9 and TRBJ2-2, with D unresolved. From germline, CDR1 is SGDLS and CDR2 YYNGEE. The CDR3 length is 14 residues. The ends were cut back, 5 bases at V and 6 bases at J, with 14 bases in the middle. In nucleotides, the CDR3 is TGTGCCAGCAGGGTCGGATCTATCGCCGGGGAGCTGTTTTTT. It translates to CASRVGSIAGELFF.

This chain joins TRBV4-1 and TRBJ1-5; 10 nucleotides line up with TRBD1. This CDR3 region has 15 residues. After removal of 4 bases from V and 7 bases from J, the junction contained 7 bases not matched to a gene. Germline CDR1 MGHRA, CDR2 YSYEKL. CDR3 bases: TGCGCCAGCAGCCGCACCCGGGACAGGGGCCAGCCCCAGCATTTT. This translates into CASSRTRDRGQPQHF.

Only one count was recorded for this clonotype. V and J are TRBV19 and TRBJ2-4; TRBD1 agrees at 7 bases. V was clipped by 8 bases and J by 1 base; unmatched bases: 14. CDR1 LNHDA and CDR2 SQIVND come from the germline V gene (reference sequence). The CDR3 spans 17 residues. Here the CDR3 reads CASWDSKTSEAKNIQYF. In DNA, the CDR3 is TGTGCCAGTTGGGACAGCAAAACCAGCGAGGCCAAAAACATTCAGTACTTC.

The chain uses TRBV7-8 and TRBJ2-1; TRBD2 aligns across 9 bases. The germline gives CDR1 SGHVS, CDR2 FQNEAQ. This CDR3 has 15 amino acids. The V gene end was trimmed by 3 bases and the J gene end by 15 bases; junction bases not matched to a gene: 15. This chain's CDR3 is CASSLGPSGDREAFF. The CDR3 coding sequence is TGTGCCAGCAGCTTGGGCCCTAGCGGGGACCGAGAGGCGTTCTTC.

This clonotype was picked up a small number of times. The rearrangement joins TRBV27 to TRBJ2-3; D may be TRBD2 (6 bases). Germline CDR1 and CDR2: MNHEY and SMNVEV (reference sequence). The CDR3 spans 19 residues. Trimming cost V 2 bases and J 4 bases, with 25 bases left between them. CDR3 protein: CASSLDPPFGGSMADTQYF. CDR3 in DNA: TGTGCCAGCAGTTTAGACCCACCTTTCGGGGGTTCAATGGCAGATACGCAGTATTTT.

The rearrangement joins TRBV7-6 to TRBJ1-1, with D perhaps TRBD1 (5 bases). With 3 bases removed from V and 4 bases from J, the gap between germline ends came to 15 bases. This CDR3 has 15 amino acids. The germline CDR1 and CDR2 sequences are SGHVS and FNYEAQ. CDR3 DNA sequence: TGTGCCAGCAGCTTTTCGCGGGGGGGGGTCACTGAAGCTTTCTTT. This sequence encodes CASSFSRGGVTEAFF.

In its sample, this clonotype was seen a few times. The rearrangement joins TRBV6-6 to TRBJ1-2; 7 bases map to TRBD1. The CDR3 contains 13 residues. The J segment lost 8 bases and the V segment lost 6 bases, leaving 9 bases of the junction unmatched. Germline V gene lookup returns CDR1 MNHNY and CDR2 SVGAGI (reference sequence). For the CDR3, the DNA is TGTGCCAGCAGGATAGACAGGGTGGTCGGCTACACCTTC. It translates to CASRIDRVVGYTF.

V usage is TRBV9 and J usage is TRBJ1-4; D might be TRBD1 (5 bases). Germline V gene sequence: CDR1 SGDLS, CDR2 YYNGEE. CDR3 length: 16 amino acids. The V and J ends lost 4 bases and 5 bases respectively, with 18 bases between them. The CDR3 DNA is TGTGCCAGCAGCTCCCGGCGGGACGTCCGAAATGAAAAACTGTTTTTT. Residues: CASSSRRDVRNEKLFF.

This clonotype was picked up many times. The chain has TRBV7-6 and TRBJ2-3; D is tentatively TRBD1 or TRBD2 (5 bases each). The length of the CDR3 is 16 residues. The germline gives CDR1 SGHVS, CDR2 FNYEAQ. The germline V and J ends were trimmed by 6 bases and 5 bases, with 21 bases remaining between them. The CDR3 sequence: CASRAGTLGNVDTQYF. CDR3 bases: TGTGCCAGCAGGGCCGGGACGTTGGGAAACGTAGATACGCAGTATTTT.

The V and J genes are TRBV5-6 and TRBJ1-2, with no clear D. There are 15 residues in the CDR3. Germline V CDR1 and CDR2: SGHDT, YYEEEE. V lost 4 bases to trimming and J lost 4 bases, with 17 bases between them. The CDR3 nucleotides are TGTGCCAGCAGCCCTGGGCGTGGGTCGATCTATGGCTACACCTTC. Translating gives CASSPGRGSIYGYTF. Variable domain in full (rest from reference TRBV5-6 and TRBJ1-2): DAGVTQSPTHLIKTRGQQVTLRCSPKSGHDTVSWYQQALGQGPQFIFQYYEEEERQRGNFPDRFSGHQFPNYSSELNVNALLLGDSALYLCASSPGRGSIYGYTFGSGTRLTVV.

The V and J genes are TRBV4-1 and TRBJ1-1; 8 bases map to TRBD1. The CDR3 extends over 15 amino acids. With V trimmed by 4 bases and J by 1 base, 5 bases remained unmatched. Germline V CDR1 and CDR2: MGHRA, YSYEKL. The CDR3 spells CASSLRTGTNTEAFF. The CDR3 region has the DNA TGCGCCAGCAGCCTGAGGACAGGGACGAACACTGAAGCTTTCTTT.

This clonotype has at least ten counts. This chain uses TRBV2 with TRBJ2-7; 7 bases agree with TRBD1. The CDR3 has 14 amino acids. The germline gives CDR1 SNHLY, CDR2 FYNNEI. Germline trimming cut 7 bases from V and 1 base from J; bases unmatched to any gene: 7. CDR3: CASIPGGQSYEQYF. CDR3 DNA sequence: TGTGCCAGCATTCCAGGGGGACAGTCCTACGAGCAGTACTTC.

This clonotype was found many times. This rearrangement joins TRBV7-6 to TRBJ2-1, with D perhaps matching TRBD2 (6 bases). The germline V gene has CDR1 SGHVS and CDR2 FNYEAQ. The CDR3 runs to 15 residues. V was cut by 1 base and J by 12 bases, with 19 bases left in between. In DNA form, the CDR3 reads TGTGCCAGCAGCTTAGGGGAGGATGGGATTGGTGGGCAGTTCTTC. Its protein is CASSLGEDGIGGQFF.